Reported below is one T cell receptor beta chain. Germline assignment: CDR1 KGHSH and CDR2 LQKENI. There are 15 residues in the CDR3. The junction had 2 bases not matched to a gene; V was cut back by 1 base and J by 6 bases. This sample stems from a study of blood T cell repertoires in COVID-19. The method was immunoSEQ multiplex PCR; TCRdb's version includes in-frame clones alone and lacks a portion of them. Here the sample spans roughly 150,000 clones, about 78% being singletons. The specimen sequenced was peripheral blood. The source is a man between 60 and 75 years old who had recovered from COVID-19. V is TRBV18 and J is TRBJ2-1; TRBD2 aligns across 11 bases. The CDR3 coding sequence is TGTGCCAGCTCACCACTAGCGGGAGGGGCCAATGAGCAGTTCTTC. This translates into CASSPLAGGANEQFF.